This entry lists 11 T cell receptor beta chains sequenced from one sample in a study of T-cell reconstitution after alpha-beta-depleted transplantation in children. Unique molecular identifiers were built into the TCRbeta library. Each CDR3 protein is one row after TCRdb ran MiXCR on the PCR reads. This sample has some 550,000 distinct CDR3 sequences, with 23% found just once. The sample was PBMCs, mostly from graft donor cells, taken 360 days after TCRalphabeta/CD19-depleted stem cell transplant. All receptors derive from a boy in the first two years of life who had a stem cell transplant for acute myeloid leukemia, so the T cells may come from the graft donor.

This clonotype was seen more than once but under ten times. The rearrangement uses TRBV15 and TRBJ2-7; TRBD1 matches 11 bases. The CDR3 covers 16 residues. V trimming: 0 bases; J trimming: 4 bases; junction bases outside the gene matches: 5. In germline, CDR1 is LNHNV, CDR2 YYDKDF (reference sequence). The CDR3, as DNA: TGTGCCACCAGCAGAGATCCGGACAGGGGGCGGTACGAGCAGTACTTC. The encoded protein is CATSRDPDRGRYEQYF.

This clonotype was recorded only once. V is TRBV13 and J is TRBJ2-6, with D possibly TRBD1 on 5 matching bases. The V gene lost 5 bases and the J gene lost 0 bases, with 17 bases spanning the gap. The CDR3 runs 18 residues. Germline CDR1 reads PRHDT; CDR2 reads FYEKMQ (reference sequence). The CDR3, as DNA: TGTGCCAGCAGCATATTGACAGAATTAGACTCTGGGGCCAACGTCCTGACTTTC. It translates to CASSILTELDSGANVLTF.

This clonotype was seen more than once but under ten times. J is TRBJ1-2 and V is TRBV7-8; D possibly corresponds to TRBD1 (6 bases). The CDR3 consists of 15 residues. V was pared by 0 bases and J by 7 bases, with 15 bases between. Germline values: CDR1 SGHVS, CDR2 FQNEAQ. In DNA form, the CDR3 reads TGTGCCAGCAGCTTAGCGATCACAGGGAGGGGTGGCTACACCTTC. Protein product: CASSLAITGRGGYTF. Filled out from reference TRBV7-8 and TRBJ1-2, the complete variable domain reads GAGVSQSPRYKVAKRGQDVALRCDPISGHVSLFWYQQALGQGPEFLTYFQNEAQLDKSGLPSDRFFAERPEGSVSTLKIQRTQQEDSAVYLCASSLAITGRGGYTFGSGTRLTVV.

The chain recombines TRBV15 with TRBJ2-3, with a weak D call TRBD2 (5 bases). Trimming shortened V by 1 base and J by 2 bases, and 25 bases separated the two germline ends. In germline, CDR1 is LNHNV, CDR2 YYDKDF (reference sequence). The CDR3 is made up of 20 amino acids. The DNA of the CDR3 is TGTGCCACCAGCAGAGTTTCCCTACCCTACCGGGGTAGCCTCACAGATACGCAGTATTTT. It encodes CATSRVSLPYRGSLTDTQYF.

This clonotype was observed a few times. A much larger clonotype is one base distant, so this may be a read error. The CDR3 DNA reads as TGCAGTGCTTACCGACAGTACGAGCAGTACTTC. It specifies CSAYRQYEQYF. This rearrangement joins TRBV20-1 to TRBJ2-7; maybe TRBD1 (5 bases). The ends were cut back, 5 bases at V and 4 bases at J, with 9 bases in the middle. There are 11 residues in the CDR3. Germline V gene sequence: CDR1 DFQATT, CDR2 SNEGSKA (reference sequence).

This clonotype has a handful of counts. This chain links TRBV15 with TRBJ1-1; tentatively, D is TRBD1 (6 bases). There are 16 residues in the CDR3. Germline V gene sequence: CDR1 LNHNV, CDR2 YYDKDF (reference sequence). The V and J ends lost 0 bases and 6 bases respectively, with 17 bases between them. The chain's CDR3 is CATSRDRKTGLAEAFF. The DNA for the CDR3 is TGTGCCACCAGCAGAGATCGGAAAACAGGGCTCGCTGAAGCTTTCTTT.

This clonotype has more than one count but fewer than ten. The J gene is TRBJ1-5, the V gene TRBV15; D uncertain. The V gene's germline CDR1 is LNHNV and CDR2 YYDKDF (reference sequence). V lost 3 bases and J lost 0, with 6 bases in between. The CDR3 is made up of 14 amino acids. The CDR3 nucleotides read TGTGCCACCAGCAGCGCAGATAGCAATCAGCCCCAGCATTTT. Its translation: CATSSADSNQPQHF.

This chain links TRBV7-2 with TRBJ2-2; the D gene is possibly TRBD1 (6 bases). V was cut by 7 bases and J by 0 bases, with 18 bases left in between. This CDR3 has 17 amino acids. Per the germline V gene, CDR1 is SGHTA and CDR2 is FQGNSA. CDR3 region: CASITSTGNPNTGELFF. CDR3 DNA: TGTGCCAGCATCACCAGCACAGGGAATCCGAACACCGGGGAGCTGTTTTTT.

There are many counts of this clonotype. CDR3 region: CSARKKGGRGYV. CDR3 sequence (DNA): TGCAGTGCTAGAAAAAAGGGAGGCAGAGGGTACGTC. The chain couples TRBV20-1 to TRBJ2-7; D possibly corresponds to TRBD2 (6 bases). CDR1 is DFQATT and CDR2 is SNEGSKA in the germline V gene (reference sequence). V was cut by 2 bases and J by 12 bases, with 17 bases left in between. The CDR3 is 12 residues long.

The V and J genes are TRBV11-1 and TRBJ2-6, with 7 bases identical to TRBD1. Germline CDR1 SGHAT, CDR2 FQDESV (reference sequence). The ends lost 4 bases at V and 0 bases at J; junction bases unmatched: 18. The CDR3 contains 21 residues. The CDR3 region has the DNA TGTGCCAGCAGCTCCGAGGGTTGGACAGGCCTGACTTTCTCTGGGGCCAACGTCCTGACTTTC. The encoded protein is CASSSEGWTGLTFSGANVLTF.

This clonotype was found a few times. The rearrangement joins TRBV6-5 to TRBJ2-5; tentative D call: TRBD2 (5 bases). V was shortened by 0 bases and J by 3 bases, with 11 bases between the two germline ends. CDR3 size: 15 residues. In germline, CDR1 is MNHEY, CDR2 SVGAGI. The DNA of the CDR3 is TGTGCCAGCAGTTACTCGATACAGACTAAAGAGACCCAGTACTTC. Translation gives CASSYSIQTKETQYF.